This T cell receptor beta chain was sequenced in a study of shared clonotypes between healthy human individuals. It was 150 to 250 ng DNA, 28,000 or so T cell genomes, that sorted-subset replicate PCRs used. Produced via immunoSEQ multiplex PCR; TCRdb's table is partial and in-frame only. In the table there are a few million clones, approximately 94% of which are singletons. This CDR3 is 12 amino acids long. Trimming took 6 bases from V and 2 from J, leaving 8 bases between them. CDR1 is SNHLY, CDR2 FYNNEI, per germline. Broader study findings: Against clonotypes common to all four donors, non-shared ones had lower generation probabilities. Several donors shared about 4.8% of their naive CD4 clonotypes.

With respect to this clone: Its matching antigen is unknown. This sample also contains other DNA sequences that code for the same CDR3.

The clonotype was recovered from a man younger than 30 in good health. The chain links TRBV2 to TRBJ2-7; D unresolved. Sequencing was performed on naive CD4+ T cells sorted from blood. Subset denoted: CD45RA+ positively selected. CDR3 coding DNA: TGTGCCAGCAGCGAAAGGCCCTACGAGCAGTACTTC. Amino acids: CASSERPYEQYF.